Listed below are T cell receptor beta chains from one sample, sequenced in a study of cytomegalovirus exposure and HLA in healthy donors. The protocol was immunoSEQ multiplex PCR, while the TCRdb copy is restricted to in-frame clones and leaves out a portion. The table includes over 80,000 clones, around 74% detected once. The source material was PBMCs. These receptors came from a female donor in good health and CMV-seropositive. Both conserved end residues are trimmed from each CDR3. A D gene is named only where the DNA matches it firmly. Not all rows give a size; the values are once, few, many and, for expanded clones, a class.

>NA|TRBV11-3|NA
ASSLDSQRYGISNTEAF
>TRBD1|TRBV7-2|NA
ASSFDRATTEAF
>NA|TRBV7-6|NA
ASSLDGDYGYT
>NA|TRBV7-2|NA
ASSFLTGFGANVLT
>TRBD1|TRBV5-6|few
ASSPRDSGELF
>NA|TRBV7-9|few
ASSSTITGYHEKLF
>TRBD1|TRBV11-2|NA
ASSRGTGGDEQY
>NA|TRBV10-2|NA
ASWGGSNQPQH
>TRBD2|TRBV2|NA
ASRGTSGINEQF
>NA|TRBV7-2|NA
ASSPPGSNQPQH
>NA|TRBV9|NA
ASSGGNSPLH
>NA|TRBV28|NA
ASSPPPSSGANVLT
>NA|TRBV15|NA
ATSRGRGWYTEAF
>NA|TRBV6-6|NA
ASSLTGIETQY
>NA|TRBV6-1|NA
ASTPGRETQY
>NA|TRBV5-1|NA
ASSLGTDEQY
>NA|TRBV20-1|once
SAQDQETQY
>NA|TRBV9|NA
ASSVATGQPQH
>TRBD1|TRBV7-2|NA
ASSNRGMGTGELF
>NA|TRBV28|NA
ASSWVQGENQPQH
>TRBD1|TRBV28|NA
ASSRDRYPEAF
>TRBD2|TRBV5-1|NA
ASSYGTSGYTDTQY
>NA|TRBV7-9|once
ASSPTVGVPGVYPDTQY
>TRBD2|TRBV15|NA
ATSGGRVPDTQY
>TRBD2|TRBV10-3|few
AISSGLAGVSTDTQY
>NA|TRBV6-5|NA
ASSYSYYTGTEAF